This entry lists 26 T cell receptor beta chains sequenced from one sample in a study of cytomegalovirus exposure and HLA in healthy donors. Amplification used 60 Vbeta primers and 13 Jbeta primers. Clones were sequenced by immunoSEQ multiplex PCR, and TCRdb holds only the in-frame ones, with some missing. The repertoire holds under 140,000 clones, with approximately 79% as singletons. Specimen: PBMCs. These receptors were collected from a man aged 25-45 years in good health and CMV-seropositive.

The rearrangement joins TRBV4-2 to TRBJ2-1, with 14 bases lining up with TRBD2. V gave up 2 bases and J gave up 16 bases; unmatched junction bases: 4. This CDR3 comprises 13 residues. Per germline, CDR1 LGHNA and CDR2 YNFKEQ. The CDR3 DNA is TGTGCCAGCAGCCAACAGACTAGCGGGGGGGCCTTCTTC. Its protein product is CASSQQTSGGAFF.

The chain carries TRBV7-9 and TRBJ2-5; perhaps TRBD1 as D (6 bases). Judging by the DNA end, TRBJ2-7 fits better; the J call may be wrong. In germline, CDR1 is SEHNR, CDR2 FQNEAQ (reference sequence). The CDR3 runs 16 residues. CDR3 DNA: TGTGCCAGCAGCCCCTTGATATCAGGGGATTTCGACGAGCAGTACTTC. Residues: CASSPLISGDFDEQYF.

J is TRBJ2-2 and V is TRBV25-1; tentatively, D is TRBD2 (6 bases). Germline lookup yields CDR1 MGHDK and CDR2 SYGVNS. Trimming pared 3 bases from V and 6 bases from J, leaving 17 bases between. The CDR3 sequence is 16 residues long. In DNA form, the CDR3 reads TGTGCCAGCAGTGATCCGGACGGGGGAAGTGCCGGGGAGCTGTTTTTT. Its translation is CASSDPDGGSAGELFF.

The chain is built from TRBV19 and TRBJ2-2; 10 bases are shared with TRBD2. CDR3 size: 20 residues. Looked up from germline, CDR1 is LNHDA and CDR2 is SQIVND (reference sequence). V lost 1 base, J lost 1 base, and 12 bases stayed unmatched. CDR3 sequence reads: CASSIAPPLAGEMNTGELFF. The CDR3, as DNA: TGTGCCAGTAGTATAGCCCCCCCCCTAGCGGGGGAGATGAACACCGGGGAGCTGTTTTTT.

The chain has TRBV4-2 and TRBJ2-7; the match to TRBD2 covers 8 bases. Trimming at V came to 0 bases and at J to 2 bases, leaving 9 bases not matched to a gene. The CDR3 is made up of 17 amino acids. Germline values: CDR1 LGHNA, CDR2 YNFKEQ. Here the CDR3 reads CASSQDPRSGEAYEQYF. The CDR3 bases are TGTGCCAGCAGCCAAGATCCCCGTAGCGGGGAGGCCTACGAGCAGTACTTC.

This clone is a singleton in its sample. The V and J genes are TRBV19 and TRBJ2-7, with TRBD1 as a possible D gene (5 bases). Germline CDR1 is LNHDA and CDR2 is SQIVND (reference sequence). V was trimmed by 4 bases and J by 0 bases, leaving 7 bases between them. The CDR3 spans 13 residues. The CDR3 DNA sequence: TGTGCCAGTAGTAACAGGAACTCCTACGAGCAGTACTTC. This sequence encodes CASSNRNSYEQYF.

This chain uses TRBV18 with TRBJ2-7, with TRBD1 identical over 7 bases. The V and J ends lost 3 bases and 4 bases, in that order; junction bases with no gene match: 6. Germline CDR1 is KGHSH and CDR2 is LQKENI. The CDR3 contains 14 residues. In DNA form, the CDR3 reads TGTGCCAGCTCACCCGGGACAGAGACTTACGAGCAGTACTTC. This translates into CASSPGTETYEQYF.

For this clone: Sequence at one end of the junction differs from germline and may be a read error. The CDR3, as DNA: TGTTCCAGCAGCTTGACAGGGGGAGGCTACACCTTC. Its protein product is CSSSLTGGGYTF. The chain employs TRBV7-9 and TRBJ1-2; the match to TRBD1 covers 9 bases. Germline CDR1 SEHNR, CDR2 FQNEAQ (reference sequence). The CDR3 spans 12 residues.

The CDR3 region has the DNA TGTGCCAGCAGCGACAGGGAGGTAAGGTACGAGCAGTACTTC. It specifies CASSDREVRYEQYF. The V call is TRBV5-6, the J call TRBJ2-5; perhaps TRBD1 as D (7 bases). The end of the DNA fits TRBJ2-7 better, so the J call may be wrong. Per germline, CDR1 SGHDT and CDR2 YYEEEE. The CDR3 loop spans 14 amino acids.

This clone was counted many times. The V and J genes are TRBV7-6 and TRBJ1-6; 8 bases align to TRBD1. The germline CDR1 and CDR2 sequences are SGHVS and FNYEAQ. CDR3 length: 15 amino acids. V gave up 5 bases and J gave up 8 bases; unmatched junction bases: 8. This CDR3 reads CASSLLDRADSPLHF. CDR3 DNA: TGTGCCAGCAGCCTCCTGGACAGGGCGGATTCACCCCTCCACTTT.

This chain joins TRBV11-2 and TRBJ1-3; D uncertain. The germline CDR1 and CDR2 sequences are SGHAT and FQNNGV. Trimming took off 5 bases at V and 4 bases at J, with 9 bases between the two ends. The CDR3 length is 13 residues. CDR3 DNA: TGTGCCAGCAGCCCCAATCCCGGAAACACCATATATTTT. Residues: CASSPNPGNTIYF.

The rearrangement uses TRBV9 and TRBJ2-1, with 13 bases identical to TRBD2. This CDR3 is 18 amino acids long. CDR1 and CDR2 (germline): SGDLS, YYNGEE. With 4 bases clipped from V and 1 base from J, the junction kept 8 bases outside the gene matches. CDR3 sequence: CASSLGLAGPLSYNEQFF. The CDR3 bases are TGTGCCAGCAGCCTGGGACTAGCGGGACCCCTTTCCTACAATGAGCAGTTCTTC.

The chain joins TRBV7-8 to TRBJ1-2; 10 bases agree with TRBD1. Germline V gene data show CDR1 as SGHVS and CDR2 as FQNEAQ. The CDR3 length is 16 residues. V dropped 5 bases and J dropped 5; count of bases not matched to a gene: 11. The CDR3 spells CASSPKNRDRGYGYTF. CDR3 bases: TGTGCCAGCAGCCCCAAAAACCGGGACAGGGGTTATGGCTACACCTTC.

The chain recombines TRBV9 with TRBJ2-7, with a weak D call TRBD1 (5 bases). The CDR3 contains 14 residues. The V end was cut by 3 bases, the J end by 3 bases, with 13 bases between. Germline CDR1 is SGDLS and CDR2 is YYNGEE. CDR3 sequence: CASSEGPTGYEQYF. The CDR3 region has the DNA TGTGCCAGCAGCGAGGGGCCCACCGGCTACGAGCAGTACTTC.

The V gene is TRBV30, the J gene TRBJ1-2; perhaps TRBD1 as D (5 bases). V was trimmed by 3 bases and J by 5 bases, leaving 22 bases between them. The CDR3 is 16 residues long. Germline V gene lookup returns CDR1 GTSNPN and CDR2 SVGIG (reference sequence). Written as DNA, the CDR3 is TGTGCCTGGAGAGCGAATCGGGCAGGGAGGAATTATGGCTACACCTTC. Protein: CAWRANRAGRNYGYTF.

The V and J genes are TRBV6-6 and TRBJ2-7; 8 positions agree with TRBD2. V shed 6 bases and J 2 bases; nucleotides not matched to a gene: 9. The germline gives CDR1 MNHNY, CDR2 SVGAGI (reference sequence). This CDR3 has 15 residues. This chain's CDR3 is CASSVGLAEAYEQYF. CDR3 nucleotides: TGTGCCAGCAGCGTAGGACTAGCAGAAGCCTACGAGCAGTACTTC.

This rearrangement joins TRBV6-1 to TRBJ1-5; no reliable D call. From germline, CDR1 is MNHNS and CDR2 SASEGT. The CDR3 is 13 amino acids. Deletions cut 6 bases from V and 4 bases from J, with 10 bases between. The CDR3 protein is CASSLVRNQPQHF. The CDR3, as DNA: TGTGCCAGCAGCCTAGTGAGGAATCAGCCCCAGCATTTT.

The chain recombines TRBV11-3 with TRBJ1-1; the match to TRBD1 covers 7 bases. Trimming took 3 bases from V and 5 from J; bases not matched to a gene: 9. Germline V lookup: CDR1 SGHNT, CDR2 YENEEA. The CDR3 covers 15 residues. The CDR3 here is CASSFYPGGRTEAFF. The CDR3 nucleotides are TGTGCCAGCAGCTTTTACCCAGGGGGGCGAACTGAAGCTTTCTTT.

The V gene is TRBV6-4, the J gene TRBJ2-3, with 11 bases aligning to TRBD2. With 5 bases clipped from V and 2 bases from J, the junction kept 6 bases outside the gene matches. The CDR3 is made up of 16 amino acids. Germline V gene data show CDR1 as MRHNA and CDR2 as SNTAGT. CDR3 in amino acids: CASSNLAGGDTDTQYF. CDR3 coding DNA: TGTGCCAGCAGTAATCTAGCGGGGGGTGACACAGATACGCAGTATTTT.

The chain combines TRBV4-2 with TRBJ1-4; possibly TRBD1 for D (6 bases). With 0 bases removed from V and 6 bases from J, the gap between germline ends came to 20 bases. The CDR3 contains 18 residues. Germline V gives CDR1 LGHNA, CDR2 YNFKEQ. The CDR3 nucleotides are TGTGCCAGCAGCCAAGATTGGTCGGTCAGGGGCTGGGATGAAAAACTGTTTTTT. Protein sequence: CASSQDWSVRGWDEKLFF.

The chain employs TRBV18 and TRBJ1-3; TRBD1 matches 7 bases. This CDR3 is 16 amino acids long. Looked up from germline, CDR1 is KGHSH and CDR2 is LQKENI. V shed 1 base and J 1 base; nucleotides not matched to a gene: 4. This chain's CDR3 is CASSPLKGASGNTIYF. The CDR3, as DNA: TGTGCCAGCTCACCACTTAAGGGGGCTTCTGGAAACACCATATATTTT.

The chain has TRBV10-2 and TRBJ2-7; TRBD1 might be the D (6 bases). Trimming removed 6 bases at V and 1 base at J, with 13 bases between. CDR3 size: 14 residues. Germline V gives CDR1 WSHSY, CDR2 SAAADI. As DNA, the CDR3 is TGCGCCAGCAGCGCTCCAGGACAGTCCTACGAGCAGTACTTC. Translated, it gives CASSAPGQSYEQYF.

This clone is a singleton in its sample. The chain uses TRBV11-2 and TRBJ2-7; tentatively, D is TRBD1 (6 bases). Trimming took off 1 base at V and 9 bases at J, with 10 bases between the two ends. Per germline, CDR1 SGHAT and CDR2 FQNNGV. CDR3 length: 12 amino acids. DNA for the CDR3: TGTGCCAGCAGCTTAGTAATGACAGGGCAGTACTTC. Translation gives CASSLVMTGQYF.

The chain carries TRBV5-4 and TRBJ2-2; D remains ambiguous. The CDR3 loop spans 15 amino acids. Germline loops: CDR1 SGHNT, CDR2 YYREEE (reference sequence). V was cut by 0 bases and J by 4 bases, with 10 bases left in between. The CDR3 DNA follows: TGTGCCAGCAGCTTGGAGGCGCGCGGCACCGGGGAGCTGTTTTTT. Protein: CASSLEARGTGELFF.

This clone has more than one count but fewer than ten. V gene TRBV25-1 combines with J gene TRBJ1-1, with 7 positions matching TRBD1. The CDR3 runs 16 residues. With 5 bases clipped from V and 0 bases from J, the junction kept 9 bases outside the gene matches. The germline V gene has CDR1 MGHDK and CDR2 SYGVNS. CDR3 sequence (DNA): TGTGCCAGCAGTCCGCGACAGGGTGCCATGAACACTGAAGCTTTCTTT. Amino acid sequence: CASSPRQGAMNTEAFF.

The chain recombines TRBV29-1 with TRBJ2-7; 7 bases align to TRBD1. J gave up 7 bases and V 5 bases, and 5 bases lay outside the gene matches. The CDR3 contains 11 residues. CDR1 and CDR2 from the germline V gene are SQVTM and ANQGSEA. CDR3 protein: CSVKGADEQYF. In DNA form, the CDR3 reads TGCAGCGTTAAGGGGGCGGATGAGCAGTACTTC.